The 16 T cell receptor beta chains in this list originate from one sample, sequenced in a study of blood T cell repertoires in COVID-19. The repertoire was sequenced with immunoSEQ multiplex PCR; TCRdb's copy has only in-frame clones and lacks some. The sample consists of about 140,000 clones, approximately 78% of them appearing once. Sequencing was carried out using peripheral blood. These receptors all stem from a woman of 80 years or more with acute or convalescent COVID-19.

The chain carries TRBV5-1 and TRBJ2-3; D remains ambiguous. The germline gives CDR1 SGHRS, CDR2 YFSETQ. Deletions cut 0 bases from V and 2 bases from J, with 7 bases between. The CDR3 consists of 14 residues. The CDR3 DNA sequence: TGCGCCAGCAGCTTGGCCACTACCACAGATACGCAGTATTTT. It encodes CASSLATTTDTQYF.

The chain uses TRBV18 and TRBJ2-7; 10 bases line up with TRBD1. Germline V gives CDR1 KGHSH, CDR2 LQKENI. This CDR3 is built from 17 residues. Losses at the gene ends were 4 bases for V and 4 bases for J; bases not matched to a gene: 13. CDR3 sequence (DNA): TGTGCCAGCTCACGGGATGCGACAGGGGGCGGCGGGTACGAGCAGTACTTC. This codes for CASSRDATGGGGYEQYF. Using reference TRBV18 and TRBJ2-7 for the parts outside the CDR3, the full variable domain is NAGVMQNPRHLVRRRGQEARLRCSPMKGHSHVYWYRQLPEEGLKFMVYLQKENIIDESGMPKERFSAEFPKEGPSILRIQQVVRGDSAAYFCASSRDATGGGGYEQYFGPGTRLTVT.

V usage is TRBV5-8 and J usage is TRBJ2-3; 7 bases are a match to TRBD1. CDR3 size: 17 residues. From germline, CDR1 is SGHTS and CDR2 YDEGEE. V lost 0 bases, J lost 1 base, and 8 bases stayed unmatched. The CDR3 region is CASSLVFTGDGTDTQYF. CDR3 sequence (DNA): TGTGCCAGCAGCTTGGTATTTACAGGGGACGGCACAGATACGCAGTATTTT.

The chain is built from TRBV30 and TRBJ1-1; D gene unclear. V gave up 2 bases and J gave up 3 bases, with 16 bases separating them. This CDR3 is 15 amino acids long. From germline, CDR1 is GTSNPN and CDR2 SVGIG (reference sequence). The CDR3 region is CAWSPQAGKDTEAFF. CDR3 DNA: TGTGCCTGGAGTCCCCAGGCAGGTAAGGACACTGAAGCTTTCTTT.

The rearrangement links TRBV6-5 to TRBJ2-1; 11 nucleotides line up with TRBD1. This CDR3 spans 15 amino acids. The J segment lost 7 bases and the V segment lost 10 bases, leaving 12 bases of the junction unmatched. Germline V gene lookup returns CDR1 MNHEY and CDR2 SVGAGI. Here the CDR3 reads CATKPGQGGKNEQFF. Written as DNA, the CDR3 is TGTGCCACAAAACCGGGACAGGGGGGTAAAAATGAGCAGTTCTTC.

This rearrangement joins TRBV3-1 (or the pseudogene TRBV3-2) to TRBJ2-7; D is undetermined. V lost 2 bases and J lost 6, with 5 bases in between. Germline CDR1 LGHDT, CDR2 YNNKEL (reference sequence). The CDR3 is 11 amino acids. CDR3 nucleotides: TGTGCCAGCAGCCAACTAACCGAGCAGTACTTC. This sequence encodes CASSQLTEQYF.

The chain joins TRBV5-4 to TRBJ2-7, with 7 bases identical to TRBD1. The CDR3 loop spans 19 amino acids. V trimming: 1 base; J trimming: 2 bases; junction bases outside the gene matches: 18. The germline CDR1 and CDR2 sequences are SGHNT and YYREEE (reference sequence). The CDR3 protein is CASSLYNGFPGTVTYEQYF. CDR3 bases: TGTGCCAGCAGCTTGTATAATGGGTTTCCGGGGACAGTTACCTACGAGCAGTACTTC. Full variable domain (outside the CDR3, taken from reference TRBV5-4 and TRBJ2-7): ETGVTQSPTHLIKTRGQQVTLRCSSQSGHNTVSWYQQALGQGPQFIFQYYREEENGRGNFPPRFSGLQFPNYSSELNVNALELDDSALYLCASSLYNGFPGTVTYEQYFGPGTRLTVT.

The chain carries TRBV5-6 and TRBJ2-1, with D possibly matching TRBD1 (6 bases). The CDR3 spans 13 residues. Trimming left V 4 bases short and J 10 bases short, with 15 bases between. CDR1 and CDR2 from the germline V gene are SGHDT and YYEEEE. The DNA of the CDR3 is TGTGCCAGCAGCAAAGCCTCAGGGGTGGAGCAGTTCTTC. This translates into CASSKASGVEQFF.

V is TRBV10-3 and J is TRBJ2-5; 9 positions match TRBD1. V shed 5 bases and J 5 bases; nucleotides not matched to a gene: 6. The CDR3 sequence is 14 residues long. Germline-derived CDR1 and CDR2 are ENHRY and SYGVKD. The CDR3 protein is CAISPGTGSETQYF. CDR3 DNA: TGTGCCATCAGTCCTGGGACAGGGTCCGAGACCCAGTACTTC.

This sequence joins TRBV7-9 and TRBJ2-1; D is unclear. Germline CDR1 reads SEHNR; CDR2 reads FQNEAQ (reference sequence). V was pared by 7 bases and J by 4 bases, with 17 bases between. The CDR3 is 15 residues long. The CDR3 DNA reads TGTGCCAGCAATTATCAGCTAGACTTTTACAATGAGCAGTTCTTC. Translating gives CASNYQLDFYNEQFF.

This clone was recorded only once. The genes are TRBV28 and TRBJ2-5; TRBD2 matches 8 bases. The V segment lost 6 bases and the J segment 6 bases; nucleotides outside the gene matches: 12. Germline CDR1 is MDHEN and CDR2 is SYDVKM. CDR3 size: 15 residues. In DNA, the CDR3 is TGTGCCAGCAGACTAGATCAGCGGGAGTGGAAGACCCAGTACTTC. This translates into CASRLDQREWKTQYF.

This sequence joins TRBV28 and TRBJ1-3, with a tentative D call TRBD1 (5 bases). The CDR3 extends over 17 amino acids. Germline lookup yields CDR1 MDHEN and CDR2 SYDVKM. Trimming shortened V by 5 bases and J by 3 bases, and 20 bases separated the two germline ends. DNA for the CDR3: TGTGCCAGCAGTCTACCGCCAGGGAATTGGCGTGGAAACACCATATATTTT. It codes for CASSLPPGNWRGNTIYF.

The table lists this clone with a count of one. The J gene is TRBJ2-7, the V gene TRBV19; 9 nucleotides agree with TRBD1. The CDR3 runs to 13 residues. The junction had 2 bases not matched to a gene; V was cut back by 6 bases and J by 2 bases. CDR1 is LNHDA, CDR2 SQIVND, per germline (reference sequence). The CDR3 reads CASRGTGTYEQYF. The CDR3 DNA is TGTGCCAGTAGGGGGACAGGGACCTACGAGCAGTACTTC.

The chain employs TRBV7-8 and TRBJ1-5, with 9 bases that match TRBD1. The length of the CDR3 is 15 residues. Germline V gene sequence: CDR1 SGHVS, CDR2 FQNEAQ. V shed 5 bases, J shed 4 bases, and the junction held 6 bases outside the gene matches. The CDR3 spells CASSPRDRANQPQHF. The DNA of the CDR3 is TGTGCCAGCAGCCCACGGGACAGGGCAAATCAGCCCCAGCATTTT.

The chain couples TRBV3-1 (or the pseudogene TRBV3-2) to TRBJ2-3; maybe TRBD1 (6 bases). The CDR3 loop spans 13 amino acids. Trimming cost V 11 bases and J 1 base, with 13 bases left between them. CDR1 is LGHDT, CDR2 YNNKEL, per germline (reference sequence). CDR3 DNA: TGTGCCGTCGGAGCAGGGGGCACAGATACGCAGTATTTT. Translation: CAVGAGGTDTQYF.

This clone was seen a handful of times. The V and J genes are TRBV10-2 and TRBJ1-1; D not certain. Germline-derived CDR1 and CDR2 are WSHSY and SAAADI. This CDR3 has 13 residues. Trimming took 2 bases from V and 3 from J, leaving 7 bases between them. The CDR3 reads CASSEREDTEAFF. Written as DNA, the CDR3 is TGCGCCAGCAGTGAGAGAGAAGACACTGAAGCTTTCTTT.